The next 23 T cell receptor beta chains were all read from a single sample in a study of shared clonotypes between healthy human individuals. Repertoires were generated with immunoSEQ multiplex PCR, while TCRdb's copy carries only in-frame clones and drops some. This table holds about 1,800,000 clones, approximately 94% found once. Terminally differentiated effector memory CD45RA+ cells were left out of the naive CD8 fraction, which was CD45RO-negative and positively selected for CCR7. What was sequenced was naive CD8+ T cells sorted from blood. These receptors were obtained from a man aged 18 to 30 in good health.

V is TRBV5-1 and J is TRBJ2-1; weak D call: TRBD1 (5 bases). The V and J ends lost 6 bases and 6 bases respectively, with 13 bases between them. The length of the CDR3 is 13 residues. Germline CDR1 SGHRS, CDR2 YFSETQ. The CDR3 spells CASTLGVVNEQFF. The CDR3 coding sequence is TGCGCCAGCACCCTAGGGGTCGTCAATGAGCAGTTCTTC.

The chain is built from TRBV19 and TRBJ2-7; tentative D call: TRBD2 (5 bases). The CDR3 is made up of 15 amino acids. The V gene's germline CDR1 is LNHDA and CDR2 SQIVND (reference sequence). The germline V and J ends were trimmed by 0 bases and 0 bases, with 9 bases remaining between them. The DNA of the CDR3 is TGTGCCAGTAGTATAGAGAGCGGACTCTCCTACGAGCAGTACTTC. It yields the protein CASSIESGLSYEQYF.

The count of this clone is one. The chain has TRBV11-2 and TRBJ2-1; weak D call: TRBD2 (6 bases). The V end lost 5 bases, the J end lost 4 bases, and 18 bases lay between the germline ends. The V gene's germline CDR1 is SGHAT and CDR2 FQNNGV. The CDR3 runs to 16 residues. In DNA form, the CDR3 reads TGTGCCAGCAGCGATCCAATTAGCGGTTCTTACAATGAGCAGTTCTTC. This encodes CASSDPISGSYNEQFF.

V gene TRBV9 combines with J gene TRBJ1-5, with D tentatively TRBD1 (6 bases). CDR3 length equals 17 residues. In germline, CDR1 is SGDLS, CDR2 YYNGEE. Trimming shortened V by 0 bases and J by 0 bases, and 13 bases separated the two germline ends. CDR3: CASSVVDRQYSNQPQHF. The CDR3 DNA is TGTGCCAGCAGCGTAGTCGACAGGCAGTATAGCAATCAGCCCCAGCATTTT.

The chain couples TRBV13 to TRBJ1-1; perhaps TRBD1 as D (5 bases). Trimming left V 1 base short and J 0 bases short, with 6 bases between. This CDR3 is built from 14 residues. CDR1 is PRHDT, CDR2 FYEKMQ, per germline (reference sequence). In DNA, the CDR3 is TGTGCCAGCAGCTTAGACAGGATGAACACTGAAGCTTTCTTT. It translates to CASSLDRMNTEAFF.

This chain joins TRBV2 and TRBJ2-4; D perhaps matches TRBD2 (7 bases). From germline, CDR1 is SNHLY and CDR2 FYNNEI. Trimming removed 10 bases at V and 0 bases at J, with 16 bases between. There are 15 residues in the CDR3. The DNA of the CDR3 is TGTGCCAACGGGGAGGGGGATCCAGCCAAAAACATTCAGTACTTC. Its protein product is CANGEGDPAKNIQYF.

The rearrangement uses TRBV19 and TRBJ2-1; the D is unclear. CDR1 is LNHDA, CDR2 SQIVND, per germline (reference sequence). Between the trimmed V and J ends, which lost 3 bases and 8 bases, there was a span of 17 bases. The CDR3 totals 15 residues. The CDR3 spells CASSIQASWLDEQFF. CDR3 in DNA: TGTGCCAGTAGTATCCAGGCGTCCTGGTTGGATGAGCAGTTCTTC.

The chain couples TRBV9 to TRBJ1-3; tentatively, D is TRBD1 (5 bases). The CDR3 loop spans 14 amino acids. V was shortened by 3 bases and J by 7 bases, with 14 bases between the two germline ends. From germline, CDR1 is SGDLS and CDR2 YYNGEE. The DNA for the CDR3 is TGTGCCAGCAGCGGCGGGACTGGGGGGAACACCATATATTTT. Protein sequence: CASSGGTGGNTIYF.

The CDR3 sequence: CASSPPGYQETQYF. The CDR3, as DNA: TGTGCCAGTAGTCCCCCCGGGTACCAAGAGACCCAGTACTTC. This chain links TRBV19 with TRBJ2-5; D is uncertain. Germline-derived CDR1 and CDR2 are LNHDA and SQIVND (reference sequence). The CDR3 extends over 14 amino acids. Between the trimmed V and J ends, which lost 5 bases and 0 bases, there was a span of 10 bases.

The chain is built from TRBV7-9 and TRBJ1-2; possible D gene TRBD1, 6 bases. The CDR3 runs to 13 residues. Trimming took 4 bases from V and 3 from J, leaving 9 bases between them. Germline V gene data show CDR1 as SEHNR and CDR2 as FQNEAQ (reference sequence). This CDR3 reads CASSSGTHYGYTF. Written as DNA, the CDR3 is TGTGCCAGCAGCTCCGGGACACACTATGGCTACACCTTC.

V usage is TRBV11-2 and J usage is TRBJ2-2; 12 bases align to TRBD1. The CDR3 loop spans 17 amino acids. Germline CDR1 SGHAT, CDR2 FQNNGV. The J segment lost 5 bases and the V segment lost 8 bases, leaving 12 bases of the junction unmatched. The CDR3: CASYDLPGQGATGELFF. CDR3 coding DNA: TGTGCCAGCTATGACTTGCCGGGACAGGGGGCTACCGGGGAGCTGTTTTTT.

V gene TRBV27 combines with J gene TRBJ1-6, with TRBD1 matching over 12 bases. J lost 12 bases, V lost 5 bases, and 14 bases had no gene match. CDR1 is MNHEY, CDR2 SMNVEV, per germline (reference sequence). The CDR3 is made up of 17 amino acids. The CDR3 sequence is CASSPSPGGTGGLPLHF. DNA of the CDR3: TGTGCCAGCAGTCCCAGTCCGGGGGGGACAGGGGGCTTACCCCTCCACTTT.

The CDR3 reads CSVERTGGPGELFF. The CDR3 DNA reads as TGCAGCGTTGAAAGGACAGGGGGCCCCGGGGAGCTGTTTTTT. The chain couples TRBV29-1 to TRBJ2-2; 11 bases are shared with TRBD1. The V segment lost 2 bases and the J segment 6 bases; nucleotides outside the gene matches: 2. Germline V gene data show CDR1 as SQVTM and CDR2 as ANQGSEA. This CDR3 has 14 amino acids.

This sequence joins TRBV29-1 and TRBJ1-5; D unresolved. V lost 4 bases, J lost 7 bases, and 5 bases lay in between. Germline V gene data show CDR1 as SQVTM and CDR2 as ANQGSEA. This CDR3 has 10 residues. DNA for the CDR3: TGCAGCGTTGTTAGACAGCCCCAGCATTTT. It translates to CSVVRQPQHF.

A single count supports this clone. Additional DNA sequences in this sample encode the identical CDR3. V usage is TRBV2 and J usage is TRBJ1-4; 7 bases fit TRBD1. CDR1 is SNHLY and CDR2 is FYNNEI in the germline V gene. Losses at the gene ends were 4 bases for V and 8 bases for J; bases not matched to a gene: 4. The CDR3 has 13 residues. DNA for the CDR3: TGTGCCAGCAGTGGACAGGGAGGCGAAAAACTGTTTTTT. It is translated as CASSGQGGEKLFF.

The chain recombines TRBV10-3 with TRBJ2-5; TRBD1 or TRBD2 may be the D gene (7 bases each). Between the trimmed V and J ends, which lost 2 bases and 5 bases, there was a span of 18 bases. The germline gives CDR1 ENHRY, CDR2 SYGVKD. The CDR3 runs to 16 residues. CDR3: CAISEEGGGGHETQYF. The CDR3 DNA is TGTGCCATCAGTGAGGAGGGGGGAGGGGGCCACGAGACCCAGTACTTC.

This chain connects TRBV30 to TRBJ1-1, with a weak D call TRBD1 (5 bases). There are 15 residues in the CDR3. The germline V gene has CDR1 GTSNPN and CDR2 SVGIG (reference sequence). The V end lost 0 bases, the J end lost 1 base, and 12 bases lay between the germline ends. The CDR3: CAWSVTLRGNTEAFF. In DNA form, the CDR3 reads TGTGCCTGGAGTGTAACCCTGAGGGGGAACACTGAAGCTTTCTTT.

The gene calls are TRBV5-4 and TRBJ2-3, with D perhaps TRBD2 (5 bases). The V end lost 4 bases, the J end lost 6 bases, and 12 bases lay between the germline ends. The CDR3 has 13 amino acids. CDR1 and CDR2 (germline): SGHNT, YYREEE (reference sequence). The DNA for the CDR3 is TGTGCCAGCAGCGCTGGACTGGAGGATACGCAGTATTTT. It is translated as CASSAGLEDTQYF. Complete variable domain (other parts from reference TRBV5-4 and TRBJ2-3): ETGVTQSPTHLIKTRGQQVTLRCSSQSGHNTVSWYQQALGQGPQFIFQYYREEENGRGNFPPRFSGLQFPNYSSELNVNALELDDSALYLCASSAGLEDTQYFGPGTRLTVL.

Remarks on this clone: At the DNA level, this CDR3 is encoded by other sequences in the same sample as well. The CDR3 sequence: CSVEDWGGTQYF. CDR3 nucleotide sequence: TGCAGCGTTGAAGATTGGGGCGGGACCCAGTACTTC. The V and J genes are TRBV29-1 and TRBJ2-5; D perhaps matches TRBD1 (5 bases). The CDR3 consists of 12 residues. Trimming removed 0 bases at V and 7 bases at J, with 9 bases between. Germline V gene sequence: CDR1 SQVTM, CDR2 ANQGSEA. The entire variable domain, with the rest obtained from reference TRBV29-1 and TRBJ2-5, is as follows: SAVISQKPSRDICQRGTSLTIQCQVDSQVTMMFWYRQQPGQSLTLIATANQGSEATYESGFVIDKFPISRPNLTFSTLTVSNMSPEDSSIYLCSVEDWGGTQYFGPGTRLLVL.

The genes are TRBV4-3 and TRBJ2-1; tentative D call: TRBD2 (5 bases). CDR3 length: 15 amino acids. Germline V gene lookup returns CDR1 LGHNA and CDR2 YSLEER. The ends were cut back, 4 bases at V and 0 bases at J, with 10 bases in the middle. In DNA, the CDR3 is TGCGCCAGCAGCCCCGGAGCGGCCTCCTACAATGAGCAGTTCTTC. Translation gives CASSPGAASYNEQFF.

For this clone: Distinct nucleotide sequences in the sample also encode this CDR3. The V and J genes are TRBV6-5 and TRBJ2-7; TRBD2 might be the D (5 bases). CDR1 is MNHEY and CDR2 is SVGAGI in the germline V gene. The CDR3 runs 16 residues. The V and J ends lost 0 bases and 2 bases respectively, with 14 bases between them. CDR3 DNA sequence: TGTGCCAGCAGTTACTCGATTGGAGAGGGAACCTACGAGCAGTACTTC. It is translated as CASSYSIGEGTYEQYF.

The CDR3 coding sequence is TGTGCCAGCAGTACGCTTGAGCTGAACACTGAAGCTTTCTTT. Its translation is CASSTLELNTEAFF. V is TRBV27 and J is TRBJ1-1; no clear D gene. Trimming took off 5 bases at V and 0 bases at J, with 10 bases between the two ends. This CDR3 has 14 amino acids. The V gene's germline CDR1 is MNHEY and CDR2 SMNVEV (reference sequence).

This chain uses TRBV7-9 with TRBJ2-3; 10 bases are a match to TRBD2. Germline-derived CDR1 and CDR2 are SEHNR and FQNEAQ (reference sequence). This CDR3 is 17 amino acids long. The J segment lost 6 bases and the V segment lost 3 bases, leaving 12 bases of the junction unmatched. The CDR3 region has the DNA TGTGCCAGCAGCTTGGAACTCGACTCGGGACTAGCGGATACGCAGTATTTT. This translates into CASSLELDSGLADTQYF.